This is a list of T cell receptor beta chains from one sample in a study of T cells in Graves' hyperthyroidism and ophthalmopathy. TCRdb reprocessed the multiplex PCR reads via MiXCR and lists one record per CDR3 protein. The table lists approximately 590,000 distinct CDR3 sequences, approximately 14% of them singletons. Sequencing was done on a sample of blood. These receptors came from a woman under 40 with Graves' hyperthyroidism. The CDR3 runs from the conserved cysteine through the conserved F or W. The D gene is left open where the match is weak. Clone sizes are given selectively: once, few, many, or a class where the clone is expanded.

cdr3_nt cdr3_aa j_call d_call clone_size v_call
TGTGCCAGCAGCTTAACCACAGGGGCCGGGGAGCTGTTTTTT CASSLTTGAGELFF TRBJ2-2 TRBD1 many TRBV7-9
TGTGCCAGCAGTTTTCTTTTCGGTGACACCGGGGAGCTGTTTTTT CASSFLFGDTGELFF TRBJ2-2 - - TRBV12-3/TRBV12-4
TGCGCCAGCAGCCAAGCTGACCGGGACAGGGGGGATACGCAGTATTTT CASSQADRDRGDTQYF TRBJ2-3 TRBD1 few TRBV4-1
TGTGCCAGCAGTGGACTGGGCTCTGGAAACACCATATATTTT CASSGLGSGNTIYF TRBJ1-3 - few TRBV12-3/TRBV12-4
TGCAGTACAAAGCGGGAGGGTACCGGGGAGCTGTTTTTT CSTKREGTGELFF TRBJ2-2 TRBD2 few TRBV20-1
TGTGCCAGCTCCAACCAGGGGTCTGGAAATGAAAAACTGTTTTTT CASSNQGSGNEKLFF TRBJ1-4 - - TRBV18
TGTGCCAGCAGTGAGCCCGGGGGCAATCAGCCCCAGCATTTT CASSEPGGNQPQHF TRBJ1-5 - - TRBV6-1
TGTGCCAGCAGTTACTCGGCGGGAGCGCAGTTCTTC CASSYSAGAQFF TRBJ2-1 TRBD2 many TRBV6-2/TRBV6-3
TGTGCCAGCAAAGACGGGTTAAACACCGGGGAGCTGTTTTTT CASKDGLNTGELFF TRBJ2-2 - many TRBV6-1
TGTGCCAGCACCACCCCGGGACTGCGGGGGAGCTCCTACAATGAGCAGTTCTTC CASTTPGLRGSSYNEQFF TRBJ2-1 TRBD2 many TRBV12-3/TRBV12-4
TGTGCCAGCAGTCCCCGACAGGGGGTGAACACCGGGGAGCTGTTTTTT CASSPRQGVNTGELFF TRBJ2-2 TRBD1 few TRBV6-1
TGTGCCAGCTCACCGAGCCGGGACACCTACGAGCAGTACTTC CASSPSRDTYEQYF TRBJ2-7 - - TRBV18
TGTGCCATCAGTGGAGTTTCGGTCGAGCGGGAGGCCCTAAATACGCAGTATTTT CAISGVSVEREALNTQYF TRBJ2-3 TRBD2 many TRBV10-3
TGTGCCAGCAGCGGGACTAATGCGGATACGCAGTATTTT CASSGTNADTQYF TRBJ2-3 - few TRBV9
TGTGCCTGGACCCAGATATGGACAACGAACACCGGGGAGCTGTTTTTT CAWTQIWTTNTGELFF TRBJ2-2 - - TRBV30
TGTGCCAGCAGCTCCCCCACAGAGCCGAAGACCCAGTACTTC CASSSPTEPKTQYF TRBJ2-5 - - TRBV7-9
TGTGCCAGCAGCTTAGGCGGGAGAGGTGGCACAGATACGCAGTATTTT CASSLGGRGGTDTQYF TRBJ2-3 TRBD2 many TRBV11-3
TGTGCCAGCAGCTTAAGACAGACCTTGAACACTGAAGCTTTCTTT CASSLRQTLNTEAFF TRBJ1-1 - - TRBV9
TGTGCTAGTGGTTTGGGCCCTTATACAGATACGCAGTATTTT CASGLGPYTDTQYF TRBJ2-3 - many TRBV12-5
TGCAGCGTTGCGAGGGGAGACAGGGCCCGAGGTGGAAACACCATATATTTT CSVARGDRARGGNTIYF TRBJ1-3 TRBD1 - TRBV29-1
TGTGCCAGCTCACTGGGGGACTCCGAAGGCCACGAGCAGTACTTC CASSLGDSEGHEQYF TRBJ2-7 - - TRBV18
TGTGCCACCAGTGAGACGGGGCATGGCTACACCTTC CATSETGHGYTF TRBJ1-2 - - TRBV24-1
TGTGCCAGCAGTTTTCAGGGCACCTCTGGAAACACCATATATTTT CASSFQGTSGNTIYF TRBJ1-3 - many TRBV28
TGTGCCAGCAACTTTCGGACTAGCGGGAGTAGGGATGAGCAGTTCTTC CASNFRTSGSRDEQFF TRBJ2-1 TRBD2 few TRBV7-9
TGTGCCAGCACAACGGGGGATGGCTATGGCTACACCTTC CASTTGDGYGYTF TRBJ1-2 - - TRBV6-1
TGTGCCAGCAGCTCGACAGGGAAGGTATCACCCCTCCACTTT CASSSTGKVSPLHF TRBJ1-6 TRBD1 - TRBV5-6
TGTGCCACCAGTGCCCAGGACAGAAACATTCAGTACTTC CATSAQDRNIQYF TRBJ2-4 - - TRBV24-1
TGTGCCAGCTCACCACCGGGCTGGAGCTCCTACGAGCAGTACTTC CASSPPGWSSYEQYF TRBJ2-7 - many TRBV18
TGTGCCAGCAGTTTACGGGGGACAGGGCCTTTGAACACTGAAGCTTTCTTT CASSLRGTGPLNTEAFF TRBJ1-1 TRBD1 many TRBV27
TGTGCCAGCAGCGTGGGCGGGGGAGACTTCCTCTACAATGAGCAGTTCTTC CASSVGGGDFLYNEQFF TRBJ2-1 TRBD2 many TRBV9
TGTGCCAGCAGTTTTCCCCGCACAGATACGCAGTATTTT CASSFPRTDTQYF TRBJ2-3 - many TRBV7-9
TGCGCCAGCAGCTTGGTCGGCGTTAGGACAGATACGCAGTATTTT CASSLVGVRTDTQYF TRBJ2-3 - many TRBV5-1
TGTGCCAGCAGCCAGACAGGGTTTAACACAGATACGCAGTATTTT CASSQTGFNTDTQYF TRBJ2-3 TRBD1 few TRBV9
TGTGCCAGCAGTTCCCGACAGGGATTCTATGGCTACACCTTC CASSSRQGFYGYTF TRBJ1-2 TRBD1 - TRBV12-3/TRBV12-4
TGTGCCAGCAGTTACTTGCCGGGACTAGCATTAGATACGCAGTATTTT CASSYLPGLALDTQYF TRBJ2-3 TRBD2 many TRBV6-2/TRBV6-3
TGTGCCAGCAGCTCCCGACCCATTGGGAGCAGCACAGATACGCAGTATTTT CASSSRPIGSSTDTQYF TRBJ2-3 - many TRBV28
TGTGCCAGCAGCCGGGACAGGGCTGGAAACACCATATATTTT CASSRDRAGNTIYF TRBJ1-3 TRBD1 - TRBV6-2/TRBV6-3